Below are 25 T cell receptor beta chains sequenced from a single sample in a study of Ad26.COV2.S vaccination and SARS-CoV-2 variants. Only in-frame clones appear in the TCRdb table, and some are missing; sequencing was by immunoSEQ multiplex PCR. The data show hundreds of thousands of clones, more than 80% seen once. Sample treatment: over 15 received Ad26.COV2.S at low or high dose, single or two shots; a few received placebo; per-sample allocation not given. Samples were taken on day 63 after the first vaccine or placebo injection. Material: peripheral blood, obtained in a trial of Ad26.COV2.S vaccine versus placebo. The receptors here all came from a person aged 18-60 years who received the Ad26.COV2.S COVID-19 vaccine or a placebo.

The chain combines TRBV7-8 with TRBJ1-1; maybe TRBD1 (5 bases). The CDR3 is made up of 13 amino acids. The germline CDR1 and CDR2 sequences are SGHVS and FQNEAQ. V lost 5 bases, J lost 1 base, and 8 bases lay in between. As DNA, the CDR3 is TGTGCCAGCAGCGACGACAGGAACACTGAAGCTTTCTTT. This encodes CASSDDRNTEAFF.

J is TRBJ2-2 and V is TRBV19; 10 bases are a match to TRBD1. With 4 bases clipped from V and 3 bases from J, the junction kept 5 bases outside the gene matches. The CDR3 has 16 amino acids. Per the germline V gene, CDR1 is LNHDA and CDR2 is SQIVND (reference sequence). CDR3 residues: CASSTRQGADTGELFF. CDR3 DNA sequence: TGTGCCAGTAGTACAAGACAGGGGGCGGACACCGGGGAGCTGTTTTTT.

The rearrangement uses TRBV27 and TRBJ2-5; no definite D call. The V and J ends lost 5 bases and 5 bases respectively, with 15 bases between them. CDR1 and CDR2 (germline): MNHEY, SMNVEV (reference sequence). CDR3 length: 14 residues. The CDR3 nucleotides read TGTGCCAGCAGTATTGGCTCCTTAGGGGAGACCCAGTACTTC. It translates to CASSIGSLGETQYF.

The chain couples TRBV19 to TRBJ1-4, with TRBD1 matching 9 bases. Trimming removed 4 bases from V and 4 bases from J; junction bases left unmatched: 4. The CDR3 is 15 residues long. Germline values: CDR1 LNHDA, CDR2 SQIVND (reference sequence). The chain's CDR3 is CASSTQDRGNEKLFF. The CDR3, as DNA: TGTGCCAGTAGTACCCAGGACAGGGGTAATGAAAAACTGTTTTTT.

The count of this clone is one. CDR3 DNA sequence: TGTGCCAGCAGCTTAGTAGGGATAAACGAGCAGTACTTC. Protein product: CASSLVGINEQYF. The chain carries TRBV7-9 and TRBJ2-7, with D uncertain. Germline CDR1 and CDR2: SEHNR and FQNEAQ (reference sequence). Trimming pared 1 base from V and 5 bases from J, leaving 9 bases between. This CDR3 region has 13 residues.

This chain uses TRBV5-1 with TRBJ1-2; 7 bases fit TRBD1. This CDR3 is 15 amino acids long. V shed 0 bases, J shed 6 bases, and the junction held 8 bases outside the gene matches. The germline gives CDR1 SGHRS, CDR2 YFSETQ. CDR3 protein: CASSLGGGGQDGYTF. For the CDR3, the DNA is TGCGCCAGCAGCTTGGGAGGGGGCGGCCAAGATGGCTACACCTTC.

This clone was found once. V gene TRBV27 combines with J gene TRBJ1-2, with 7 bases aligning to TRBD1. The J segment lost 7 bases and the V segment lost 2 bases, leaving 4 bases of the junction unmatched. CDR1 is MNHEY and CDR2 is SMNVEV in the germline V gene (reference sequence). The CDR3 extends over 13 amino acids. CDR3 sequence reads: CASSLQGGFGYTF. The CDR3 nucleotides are TGTGCCAGCAGTTTACAGGGGGGATTTGGCTACACCTTC.

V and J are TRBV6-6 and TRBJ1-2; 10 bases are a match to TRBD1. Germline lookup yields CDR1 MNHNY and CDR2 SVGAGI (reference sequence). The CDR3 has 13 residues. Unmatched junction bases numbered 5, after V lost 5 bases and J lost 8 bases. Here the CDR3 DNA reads TGTGCCAGCAGTAGGGACAGGGGCCAGGGCTACACCTTC. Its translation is CASSRDRGQGYTF.

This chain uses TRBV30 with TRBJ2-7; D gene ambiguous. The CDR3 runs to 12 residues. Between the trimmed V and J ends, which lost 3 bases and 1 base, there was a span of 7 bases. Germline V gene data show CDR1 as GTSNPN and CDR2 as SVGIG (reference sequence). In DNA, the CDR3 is TGTGCCTGGAGGGGGAATTCCTACGAGCAGTACTTC. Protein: CAWRGNSYEQYF.

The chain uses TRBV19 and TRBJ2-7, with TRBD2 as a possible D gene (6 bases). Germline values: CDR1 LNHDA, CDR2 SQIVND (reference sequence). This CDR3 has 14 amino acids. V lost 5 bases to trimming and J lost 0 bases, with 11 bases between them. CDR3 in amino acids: CASSLPGLSYEQYF. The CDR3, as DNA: TGTGCCAGTAGTCTTCCGGGACTCTCCTACGAGCAGTACTTC.

The CDR3 DNA reads as TGTGCCAGCAGTTACCAGGGTGGCACTGAAGCTTTCTTT. Protein: CASSYQGGTEAFF. J is TRBJ1-1 and V is TRBV6-2 or TRBV6-3; D might be TRBD1 (5 bases). The length of the CDR3 is 13 residues. Trimming left V 2 bases short and J 4 bases short, with 8 bases between. Germline CDR1 MNHEY, CDR2 SVGEGT.

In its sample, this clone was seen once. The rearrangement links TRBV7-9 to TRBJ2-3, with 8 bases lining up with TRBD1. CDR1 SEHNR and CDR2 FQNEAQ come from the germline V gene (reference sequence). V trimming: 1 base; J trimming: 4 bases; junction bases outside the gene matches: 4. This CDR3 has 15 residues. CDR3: CASSLGQGAPDTQYF. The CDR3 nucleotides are TGTGCCAGCAGCTTAGGGCAGGGGGCCCCAGATACGCAGTATTTT.

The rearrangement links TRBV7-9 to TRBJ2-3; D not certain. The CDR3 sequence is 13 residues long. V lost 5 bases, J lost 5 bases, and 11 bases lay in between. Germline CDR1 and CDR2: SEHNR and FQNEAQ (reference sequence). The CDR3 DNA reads TGTGCCAGCAGCCTTCCCGTGATAGATACGCAGTATTTT. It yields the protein CASSLPVIDTQYF.

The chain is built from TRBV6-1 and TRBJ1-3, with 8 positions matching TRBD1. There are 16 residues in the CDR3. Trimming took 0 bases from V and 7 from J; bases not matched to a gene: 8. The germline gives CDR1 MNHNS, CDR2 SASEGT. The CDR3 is CASSEALRTGKNTIYF. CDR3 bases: TGTGCCAGCAGTGAAGCGCTGAGGACAGGGAAGAACACCATATATTTT.

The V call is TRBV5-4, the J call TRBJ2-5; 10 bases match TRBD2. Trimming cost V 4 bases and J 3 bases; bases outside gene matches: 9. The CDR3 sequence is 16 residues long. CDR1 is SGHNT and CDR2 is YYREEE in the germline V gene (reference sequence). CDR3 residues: CASSPTPSGSEETQYF. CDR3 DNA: TGTGCCAGCAGCCCAACCCCTAGCGGGAGCGAAGAGACCCAGTACTTC.

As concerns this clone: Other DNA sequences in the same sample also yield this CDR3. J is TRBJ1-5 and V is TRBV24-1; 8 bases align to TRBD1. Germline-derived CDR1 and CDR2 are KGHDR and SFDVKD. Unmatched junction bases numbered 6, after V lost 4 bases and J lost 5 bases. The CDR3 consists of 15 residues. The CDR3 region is CATSDPTGGDQPQHF. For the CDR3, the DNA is TGTGCCACCAGTGACCCCACAGGGGGAGATCAGCCCCAGCATTTT.

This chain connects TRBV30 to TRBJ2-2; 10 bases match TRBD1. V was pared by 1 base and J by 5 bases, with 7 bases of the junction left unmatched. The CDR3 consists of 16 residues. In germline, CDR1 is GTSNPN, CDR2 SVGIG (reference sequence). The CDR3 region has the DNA TGTGCCTGGAGTGGGCCGGACAGGGGGTTGACCGGGGAGCTGTTTTTT. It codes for CAWSGPDRGLTGELFF.

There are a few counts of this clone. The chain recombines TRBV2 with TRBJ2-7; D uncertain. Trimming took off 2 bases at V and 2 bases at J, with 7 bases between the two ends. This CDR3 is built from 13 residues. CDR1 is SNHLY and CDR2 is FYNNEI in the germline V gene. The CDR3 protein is CASSEMDPYEQYF. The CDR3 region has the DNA TGTGCCAGCAGTGAAATGGACCCCTACGAGCAGTACTTC.

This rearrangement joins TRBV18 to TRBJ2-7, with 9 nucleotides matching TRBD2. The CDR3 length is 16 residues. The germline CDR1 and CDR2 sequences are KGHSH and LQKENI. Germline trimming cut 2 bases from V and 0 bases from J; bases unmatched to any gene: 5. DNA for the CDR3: TGTGCCAGCTCACCAAATAGACTAGCGGTCTCCTACGAGCAGTACTTC. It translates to CASSPNRLAVSYEQYF.

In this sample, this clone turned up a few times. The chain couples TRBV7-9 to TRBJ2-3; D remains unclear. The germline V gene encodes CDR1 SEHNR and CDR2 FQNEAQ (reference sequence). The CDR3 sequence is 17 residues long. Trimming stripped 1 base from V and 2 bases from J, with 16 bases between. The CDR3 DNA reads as TGTGCCAGCAGCTTAGACCTCCCTGGCGGAGCCACAGATACGCAGTATTTT. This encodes CASSLDLPGGATDTQYF. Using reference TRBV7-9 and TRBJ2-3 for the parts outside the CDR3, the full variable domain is DTGVSQNPRHKITKRGQNVTFRCDPISEHNRLYWYRQTLGQGPEFLTYFQNEAQLEKSRLLSDRFSAERPKGSFSTLEIQRTEQGDSAMYLCASSLDLPGGATDTQYFGPGTRLTVL.

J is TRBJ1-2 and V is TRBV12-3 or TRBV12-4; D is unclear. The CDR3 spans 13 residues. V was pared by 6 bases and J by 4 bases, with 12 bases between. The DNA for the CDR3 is TGTGCCAGCAGCCAAGGGCCTATCTATGGCTACACCTTC. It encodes CASSQGPIYGYTF.

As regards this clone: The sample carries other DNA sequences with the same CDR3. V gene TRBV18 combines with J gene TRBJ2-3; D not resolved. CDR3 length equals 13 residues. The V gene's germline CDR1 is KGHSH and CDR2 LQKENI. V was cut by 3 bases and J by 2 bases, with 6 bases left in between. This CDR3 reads CASSPGPTDTQYF. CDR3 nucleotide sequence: TGTGCCAGCTCACCCGGACCCACAGATACGCAGTATTTT.

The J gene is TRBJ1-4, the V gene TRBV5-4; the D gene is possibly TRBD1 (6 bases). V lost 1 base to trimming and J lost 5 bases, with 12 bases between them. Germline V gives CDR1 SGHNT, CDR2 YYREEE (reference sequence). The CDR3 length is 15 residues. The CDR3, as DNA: TGTGCCAGCAGCTTGCTGCCAGGGGCGAATGAAAAACTGTTTTTT. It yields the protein CASSLLPGANEKLFF.

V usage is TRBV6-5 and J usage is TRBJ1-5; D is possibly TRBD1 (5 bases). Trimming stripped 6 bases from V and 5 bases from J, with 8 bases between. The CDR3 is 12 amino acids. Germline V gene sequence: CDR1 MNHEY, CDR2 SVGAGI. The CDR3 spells CASSSGDQPQHF. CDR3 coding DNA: TGTGCCAGCAGCTCGGGGGATCAGCCCCAGCATTTT.

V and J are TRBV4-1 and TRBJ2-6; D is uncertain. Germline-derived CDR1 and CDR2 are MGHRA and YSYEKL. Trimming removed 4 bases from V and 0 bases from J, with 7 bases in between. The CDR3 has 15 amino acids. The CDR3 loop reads CASSPQFSGANVLTF. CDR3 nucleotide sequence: TGCGCCAGCAGCCCACAATTCTCTGGGGCCAACGTCCTGACTTTC.